This T cell receptor beta chain is from a study of OX40 agonist ivuxolimab in advanced cancers. Looking at the study overall: Three patients got partial responses; one had hepatocellular carcinoma and two had cutaneous melanoma.

In germline, CDR1 is KGHSH, CDR2 LQKENI. There are 12 residues in the CDR3. Trimming cost V 3 bases and J 4 bases, with 5 bases left between them. Measured with immunoSEQ multiplex PCR; TCRdb has only the in-frame clones, and not every one. The profile shows about 75,000 clones, 86% of them singletons. The TCR sequence derives from an adult with an advanced solid tumor such as melanoma, head and neck, liver or kidney cancer. V is TRBV18 and J is TRBJ2-3; D ambiguous. Sequencing used CD4+ or CD8+ T cells sorted from blood, obtained in a trial of the OX40 agonist ivuxolimab. CDR3 in DNA: TGTGCCAGCTCACCCCTACCAGATACGCAGTATTTT. As protein: CASSPLPDTQYF.